Described below is a single T cell receptor beta chain sequence and its context. Antigen specificity is unknown. This record comes from a study of CD8 T cells in ankylosing spondylitis. Each CDR3 protein gets one entry after TCRdb re-called the 5' RACE reads with MiXCR. Among hundreds of thousands of distinct CDR3 sequences, 12% were seen once, and the ten largest hold more than 0.5%. Trimming left V 2 bases short and J 2 bases short, with 12 bases between. The CDR3 covers 15 residues. Germline CDR1 is SNHLY and CDR2 is FYNNEI. Study-level points and caveats: There was reportedly significant enrichment of clones that were disease-linked in matched ankylosing spondylitis synovial fluid. Ankylosing spondylitis blood appeared to carry a characteristic TCR beta motif of roughly 8 highly homologous variants.

This clonotype was sampled from a male donor with ankylosing spondylitis. Sequencing input: blood, either unsorted or a sorted T cell fraction (not recorded which). The chain carries TRBV2 and TRBJ2-5, with a possible D match to TRBD1 (6 bases). In DNA form, the CDR3 reads TGTGCCAGCAGTGAACTATTAGGGGGTCAAGAGACCCAGTACTTC. It is translated as CASSELLGGQETQYF. Full variable domain (rest looked up from reference TRBV2 and TRBJ2-5): EPEVTQTPSHQVTQMGQEVILRCVPISNHLYFYWYRQILGQKVEFLVSFYNNEISEKSEIFDDQFSVERPDGSNFTLKIRSTKLEDSAMYFCASSELLGGQETQYFGPGTRLLVL.